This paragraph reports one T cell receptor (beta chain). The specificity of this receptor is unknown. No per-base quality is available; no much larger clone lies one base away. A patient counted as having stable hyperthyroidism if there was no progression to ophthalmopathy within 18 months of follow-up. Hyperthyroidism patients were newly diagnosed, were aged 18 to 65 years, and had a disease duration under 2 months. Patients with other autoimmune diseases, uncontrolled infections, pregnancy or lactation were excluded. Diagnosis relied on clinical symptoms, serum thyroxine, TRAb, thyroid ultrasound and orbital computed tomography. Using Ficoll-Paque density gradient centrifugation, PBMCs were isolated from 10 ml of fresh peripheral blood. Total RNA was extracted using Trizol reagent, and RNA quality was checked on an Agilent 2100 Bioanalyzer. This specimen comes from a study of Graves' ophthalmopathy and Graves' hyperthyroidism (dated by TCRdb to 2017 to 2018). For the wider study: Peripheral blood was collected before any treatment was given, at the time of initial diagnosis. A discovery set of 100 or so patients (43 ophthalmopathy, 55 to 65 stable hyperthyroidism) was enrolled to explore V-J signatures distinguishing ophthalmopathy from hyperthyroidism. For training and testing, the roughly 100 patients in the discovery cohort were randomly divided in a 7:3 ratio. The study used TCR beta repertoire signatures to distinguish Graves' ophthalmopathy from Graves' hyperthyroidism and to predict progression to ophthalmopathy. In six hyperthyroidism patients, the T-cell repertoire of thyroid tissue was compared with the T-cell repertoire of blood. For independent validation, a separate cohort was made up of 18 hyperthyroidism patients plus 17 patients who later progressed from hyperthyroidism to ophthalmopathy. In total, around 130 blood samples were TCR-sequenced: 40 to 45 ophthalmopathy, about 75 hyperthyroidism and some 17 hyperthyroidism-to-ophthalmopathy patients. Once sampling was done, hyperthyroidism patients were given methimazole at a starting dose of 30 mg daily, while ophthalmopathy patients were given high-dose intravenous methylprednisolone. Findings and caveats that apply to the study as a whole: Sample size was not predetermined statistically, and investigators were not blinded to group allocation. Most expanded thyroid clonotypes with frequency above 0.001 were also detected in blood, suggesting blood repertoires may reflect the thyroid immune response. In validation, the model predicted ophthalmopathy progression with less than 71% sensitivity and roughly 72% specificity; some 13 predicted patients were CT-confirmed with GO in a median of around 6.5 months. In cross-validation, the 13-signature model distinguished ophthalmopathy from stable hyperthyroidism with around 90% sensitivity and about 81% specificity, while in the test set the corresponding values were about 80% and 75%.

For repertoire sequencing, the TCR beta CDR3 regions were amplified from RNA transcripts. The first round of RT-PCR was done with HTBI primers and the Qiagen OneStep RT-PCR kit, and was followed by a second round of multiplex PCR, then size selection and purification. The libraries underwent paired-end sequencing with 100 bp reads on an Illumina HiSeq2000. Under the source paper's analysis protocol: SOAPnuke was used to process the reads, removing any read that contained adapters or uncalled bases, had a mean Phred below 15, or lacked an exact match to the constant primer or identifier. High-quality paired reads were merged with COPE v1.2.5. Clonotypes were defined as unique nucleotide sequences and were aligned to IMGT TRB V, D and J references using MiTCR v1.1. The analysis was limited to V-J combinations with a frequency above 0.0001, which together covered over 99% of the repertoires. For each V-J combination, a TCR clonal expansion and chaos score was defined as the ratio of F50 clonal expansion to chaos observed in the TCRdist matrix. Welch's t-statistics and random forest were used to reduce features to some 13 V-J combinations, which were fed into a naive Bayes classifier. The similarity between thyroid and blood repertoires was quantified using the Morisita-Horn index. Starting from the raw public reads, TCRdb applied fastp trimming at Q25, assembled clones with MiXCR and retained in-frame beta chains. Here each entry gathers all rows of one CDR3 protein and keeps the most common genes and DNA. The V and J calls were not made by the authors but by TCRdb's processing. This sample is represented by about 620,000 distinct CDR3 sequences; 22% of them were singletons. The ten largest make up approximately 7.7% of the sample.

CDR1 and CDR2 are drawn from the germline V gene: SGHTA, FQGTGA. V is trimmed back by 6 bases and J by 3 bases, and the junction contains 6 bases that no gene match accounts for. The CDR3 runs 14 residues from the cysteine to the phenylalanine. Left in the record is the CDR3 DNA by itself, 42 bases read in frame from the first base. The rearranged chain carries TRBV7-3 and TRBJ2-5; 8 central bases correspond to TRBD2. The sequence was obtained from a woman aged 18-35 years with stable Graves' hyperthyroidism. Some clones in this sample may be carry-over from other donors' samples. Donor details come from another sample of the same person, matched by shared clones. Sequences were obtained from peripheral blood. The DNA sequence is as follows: TGTGCCAGCAGTCAAGCGGGGGAGAAAGAGACCCAGTACTTC. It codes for CASSQAGEKETQYF.